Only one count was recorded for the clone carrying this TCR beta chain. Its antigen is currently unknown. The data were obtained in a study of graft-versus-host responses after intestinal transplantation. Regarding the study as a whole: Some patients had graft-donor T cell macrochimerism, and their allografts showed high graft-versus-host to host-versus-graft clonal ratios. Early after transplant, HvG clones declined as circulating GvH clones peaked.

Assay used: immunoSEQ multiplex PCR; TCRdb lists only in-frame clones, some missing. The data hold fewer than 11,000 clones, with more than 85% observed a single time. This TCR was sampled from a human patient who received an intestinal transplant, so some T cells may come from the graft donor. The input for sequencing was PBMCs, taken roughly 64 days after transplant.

CDR3 in amino acids: CASSPSGGETQYF. CDR3 sequence (DNA): TGTGCCAGCAGCCCGAGTGGGGGTGAGACCCAGTACTTC. The chain combines TRBV7-3 with TRBJ2-5, with D perhaps matching TRBD1 or TRBD2 (5 bases each). The CDR3 sequence is 13 residues long. V was cut by 5 bases and J by 5 bases, with 12 bases left in between. Germline loops: CDR1 SGHTA, CDR2 FQGTGA.